This is a list of T cell receptor beta chains from one sample in a study of blood T cell repertoires in COVID-19. Using immunoSEQ multiplex PCR, the repertoire was profiled, and TCRdb retains in-frame clones only, with some absent. Here the sample spans about 150,000 clones, approximately 82% being singletons. Sequenced input: peripheral blood. The source is a woman between 50 and 59 years old with acute or convalescent COVID-19. Each CDR3 is given with its conserved first and last residue. Fields, in order: clone size, V gene, J gene, CDR3 protein. Some rows have no size entry. The others give once, few or many, or a class for an expanded clone.

>.|TRBV5-5|TRBJ2-7
CASSRMMSGEQYF
>.|TRBV5-1|TRBJ1-2
CASSFGGRGYTF
>.|TRBV6-2/TRBV6-3|TRBJ1-5
CASSYSTRGVGNQPQHF
>.|TRBV2|TRBJ1-2
CASSEMAGANYGYTF
>.|TRBV28|TRBJ2-5
CASGKRGLGEETQYF
>.|TRBV19|TRBJ1-2
CASSALTGDYGYTF
>.|TRBV7-2|TRBJ2-5
CASSLVYGTGLETQYF
>.|TRBV7-2|TRBJ1-1
CASSLAGGNTEAFF
>.|TRBV7-3|TRBJ2-3
CASSSRAAGSTDTQYF
>.|TRBV7-2|TRBJ2-7
CASSFTGTYEQYF
>few|TRBV2|TRBJ2-1
CASRGTGSEQFF
>.|TRBV5-4|TRBJ2-5
CASSYDRGPETQYF
>.|TRBV5-4|TRBJ2-7
CASSPTSGNTYEQYF
>.|TRBV4-1|TRBJ1-3
CASSRGVMEGNTIYF
>.|TRBV7-9|TRBJ2-5
CASSPQGGGGQETQYF
>few|TRBV5-1|TRBJ2-7
CASSPRGGQGGYEQYF
>medium-sized|TRBV13|TRBJ2-7
CASSLDARGGQVKQYF
>few|TRBV6-6|TRBJ2-3
CASSQETQPSFTDTQYF
>.|TRBV19|TRBJ2-7
CASSATGGDEQYF
>.|TRBV18|TRBJ1-4
CASSFDRTEKLFF
>.|TRBV27|TRBJ1-6
CASSLKPYNSPLHF
>.|TRBV12-5|TRBJ2-2
CASGPTQGAAGELFF
>.|TRBV5-1|TRBJ1-6
CASSLAGRSPLHF
>.|TRBV28|TRBJ1-4
CASRELNEKLFF